This T cell receptor beta chain was obtained from a study of T cells after yellow fever vaccination. TCRdb fed the 5' RACE reads into MiXCR, producing one record per CDR3 protein. This sample yields roughly 340,000 distinct CDR3 sequences, of which approximately 4% are seen a single time; roughly 24% belongs to the top ten. The V gene's germline CDR1 is SGHRS and CDR2 YFSETQ. This CDR3 is built from 15 residues. Trimming stripped 4 bases from V and 5 bases from J, with 16 bases between. The chain couples TRBV5-1 to TRBJ2-1; D possibly corresponds to TRBD1 (7 bases). The TCR was taken from a man younger than 30 who received the YFV17D yellow fever vaccine. The source material was PBMCs, sampled 5 days after the yellow fever booster vaccination. The DNA of the CDR3 is TGCGCCAGCAGCCAGGGGGGCACAGTAAACAATGAGCAGTTCTTC. Protein sequence: CASSQGGTVNNEQFF.